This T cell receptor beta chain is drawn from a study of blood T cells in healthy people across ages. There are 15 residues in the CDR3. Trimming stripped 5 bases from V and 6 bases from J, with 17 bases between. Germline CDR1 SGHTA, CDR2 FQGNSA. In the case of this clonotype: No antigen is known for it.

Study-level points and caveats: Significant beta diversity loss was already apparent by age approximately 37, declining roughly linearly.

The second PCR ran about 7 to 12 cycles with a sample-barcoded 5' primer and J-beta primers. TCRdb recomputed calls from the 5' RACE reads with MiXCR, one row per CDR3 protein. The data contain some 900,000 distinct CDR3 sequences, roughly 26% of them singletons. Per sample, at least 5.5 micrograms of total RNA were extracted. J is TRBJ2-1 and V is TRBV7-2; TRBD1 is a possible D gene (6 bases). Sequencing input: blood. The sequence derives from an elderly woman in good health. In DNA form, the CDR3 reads TGTGCCAGCAGCAAGGACAGCCCCCGGGTCAATGAGCAGTTCTTC. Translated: CASSKDSPRVNEQFF.